The 23 T cell receptor beta chains in this list originate from one sample, sequenced in a study of shared clonotypes between healthy human individuals. Only in-frame clones appear in the TCRdb table, and some are missing; sequencing was by immunoSEQ multiplex PCR. The sample shows a few million clones, around 90% of them seen only once. Material for sequencing was naive CD4+ T cells sorted from blood. Subset indicated: CD45RA+ positively selected. These receptors were collected from a young man in good health.

This clone has only one observation. The chain carries TRBV5-1 and TRBJ2-3; D ambiguous. The CDR3 covers 13 residues. V lost 5 bases and J 0 bases, leaving 7 bases between the germline ends. Per germline, CDR1 SGHRS and CDR2 YFSETQ. CDR3 in amino acids: CASRDFSTDTQYF. Written as DNA, the CDR3 is TGCGCCAGCAGGGATTTCAGCACAGATACGCAGTATTTT.

This clone came up once. This chain connects TRBV5-6 to TRBJ2-3; possibly TRBD2 for D (5 bases). The V end was cut by 3 bases, the J end by 4 bases, with 12 bases between. The CDR3 spans 14 residues. Germline V gene sequence: CDR1 SGHDT, CDR2 YYEEEE. In DNA form, the CDR3 reads TGTGCCAGCAGCTACGCTCGACTATCAGATACGCAGTATTTT. Protein product: CASSYARLSDTQYF.

The genes are TRBV5-1 and TRBJ2-3, with 9 bases that match TRBD2. Losses at the gene ends were 0 bases for V and 2 bases for J; bases not matched to a gene: 4. This CDR3 region has 16 residues. Germline V gene data show CDR1 as SGHRS and CDR2 as YFSETQ. The CDR3 is CASSLDLAGSTDTQYF. The CDR3 DNA reads as TGCGCCAGCAGCTTGGACCTAGCGGGGTCCACAGATACGCAGTATTTT. Full variable domain (rest looked up from reference TRBV5-1 and TRBJ2-3): KAGVTQTPRYLIKTRGQQVTLSCSPISGHRSVSWYQQTPGQGLQFLFEYFSETQRNKGNFPGRFSGRQFSNSRSEMNVSTLELGDSALYLCASSLDLAGSTDTQYFGPGTRLTVL.

The rearrangement uses TRBV19 and TRBJ1-1, with TRBD1 as a possible D gene (6 bases). The CDR3 loop spans 16 amino acids. The V end lost 8 bases, the J end lost 0 bases, and 19 bases lay between the germline ends. Germline V gene data show CDR1 as LNHDA and CDR2 as SQIVND (reference sequence). CDR3 sequence reads: CASGPAGGKLNTEAFF. In DNA form, the CDR3 reads TGTGCCAGTGGCCCCGCGGGGGGCAAGTTGAACACTGAAGCTTTCTTT.

The J gene is TRBJ2-1, the V gene TRBV4-1; 14 bases map to TRBD2. Trimming removed 4 bases from V and 7 bases from J; junction bases left unmatched: 3. From germline, CDR1 is MGHRA and CDR2 YSYEKL. The CDR3 has 15 amino acids. The CDR3 loop reads CASSPGTSGGNEQFF. The CDR3 DNA sequence: TGCGCCAGCAGCCCCGGGACTAGCGGGGGAAATGAGCAGTTCTTC.

This chain joins TRBV11-2 and TRBJ1-1, with D perhaps matching TRBD1 (5 bases). This CDR3 comprises 14 residues. Trimming removed 6 bases from V and 1 base from J, with 12 bases in between. Germline V gene lookup returns CDR1 SGHAT and CDR2 FQNNGV. CDR3 bases: TGTGCCAGCAGACCTGGGGCAGGGAACACTGAAGCTTTCTTT. It specifies CASRPGAGNTEAFF.

The V call is TRBV10-3, the J call TRBJ1-1; a possible D gene is TRBD1 (5 bases). Germline CDR1 is ENHRY and CDR2 is SYGVKD. V lost 7 bases, J lost 1 base, and 16 bases lay in between. The CDR3 sequence is 15 residues long. The CDR3 here is CAITAGSVQNTEAFF. The CDR3 nucleotides read TGTGCCATCACTGCAGGGTCCGTCCAGAACACTGAAGCTTTCTTT.

The J gene is TRBJ2-3, the V gene TRBV2; perhaps TRBD2 as D (6 bases). This CDR3 comprises 14 residues. V lost 6 bases, J lost 0 bases, and 10 bases lay in between. Germline values: CDR1 SNHLY, CDR2 FYNNEI. The CDR3 DNA sequence: TGTGCCAGCAGGGTTCTAGCGAGCACAGATACGCAGTATTTT. Protein product: CASRVLASTDTQYF.

This chain links TRBV27 with TRBJ2-7; perhaps D is TRBD1 or TRBD2 (5 bases each). Germline lookup yields CDR1 MNHEY and CDR2 SMNVEV (reference sequence). This CDR3 contains 15 residues. Trimming removed 0 bases at V and 2 bases at J, with 11 bases between. CDR3 residues: CASSLSWGITYEQYF. The CDR3 DNA is TGTGCCAGCAGTTTATCTTGGGGGATCACCTACGAGCAGTACTTC.

This chain connects TRBV19 to TRBJ1-1; tentative D call: TRBD1 (5 bases). Germline values: CDR1 LNHDA, CDR2 SQIVND (reference sequence). Trimming cost V 3 bases and J 4 bases, with 12 bases left between them. CDR3 size: 14 residues. The CDR3 coding sequence is TGTGCCAGTAGTATTGAAGGGGCCGTCACTGAAGCTTTCTTT. This encodes CASSIEGAVTEAFF.

The gene calls are TRBV7-9 and TRBJ2-1; 7 bases are shared with TRBD2. The CDR3 has 13 amino acids. V trimming: 6 bases; J trimming: 6 bases; junction bases outside the gene matches: 5. Germline CDR1 reads SEHNR; CDR2 reads FQNEAQ (reference sequence). The CDR3 DNA is TGTGCCAGCAGTGGGGAGGGTGGCAATGAGCAGTTCTTC. The encoded protein is CASSGEGGNEQFF. The variable domain in full, with the rest retrieved from reference TRBV7-9 and TRBJ2-1, is DTGVSQNPRHKITKRGQNVTFRCDPISEHNRLYWYRQTLGQGPEFLTYFQNEAQLEKSRLLSDRFSAERPKGSFSTLEIQRTEQGDSAMYLCASSGEGGNEQFFGPGTRLTVL.

The V and J genes are TRBV11-3 and TRBJ2-5; D remains unclear. Trimming pared 0 bases from V and 1 base from J, leaving 6 bases between. From germline, CDR1 is SGHNT and CDR2 YENEEA. The length of the CDR3 is 14 residues. The DNA of the CDR3 is TGTGCCAGCAGCTTAGATCGGGCCCAAGAGACCCAGTACTTC. This codes for CASSLDRAQETQYF.

This clone was detected only once. The chain employs TRBV27 and TRBJ2-7, with D perhaps TRBD1 (6 bases). The V gene's germline CDR1 is MNHEY and CDR2 SMNVEV (reference sequence). The CDR3 is made up of 14 amino acids. V lost 6 bases, J lost 3 bases, and 15 bases lay in between. This CDR3 is CASSRSDRNYEQYF. The CDR3 bases are TGTGCCAGCAGCCGGAGCGACAGGAACTACGAGCAGTACTTC.

The rearrangement joins TRBV7-2 to TRBJ1-5; D unclear. Germline CDR1 reads SGHTA; CDR2 reads FQGNSA. This CDR3 has 15 residues. The V gene lost 5 bases and the J gene lost 1 base, with 12 bases spanning the gap. CDR3 sequence reads: CASSPPAGSNQPQHF. In DNA form, the CDR3 reads TGTGCCAGCAGCCCCCCGGCCGGCAGCAATCAGCCCCAGCATTTT. Together with reference TRBV7-2 and TRBJ1-5, the CDR3 gives the full variable domain: GAGVSQSPSNKVTEKGKDVELRCDPISGHTALYWYRQSLGQGLEFLIYFQGNSAPDKSGLPSDRFSAERTGGSVSTLTIQRTQQEDSAVYLCASSPPAGSNQPQHFGDGTRLSIL.

The J gene is TRBJ2-1, the V gene TRBV27, with 8 bases identical to TRBD2. This CDR3 is 16 amino acids long. Germline lookup yields CDR1 MNHEY and CDR2 SMNVEV (reference sequence). V lost 5 bases and J lost 9; bases outside the gene matches: 15. The CDR3 loop is CASSRITGGLSSEQFF. The CDR3 nucleotides are TGTGCCAGCAGTCGAATAACGGGGGGGCTATCTTCTGAGCAGTTCTTC.

The chain couples TRBV7-5 to TRBJ1-6. TRBV7-5 is described as a pseudogene. The CDR3 consists of 18 residues. CDR3 amino acids: CARSLIKAPPLYNSPLHF. In DNA, the CDR3 is TGTGCCAGAAGCTTGATAAAGGCACCTCCCCTTTATAATTCACCCCTCCACTTT.

The chain uses TRBV7-2 and TRBJ2-3, with D possibly being TRBD2 (6 bases). The germline gives CDR1 SGHTA, CDR2 FQGNSA. The CDR3 runs to 14 residues. V shed 3 bases and J shed 2 bases, with 9 bases lying between them. CDR3 sequence (DNA): TGTGCCAGCAGCTTGGGACTGATCACAGATACGCAGTATTTT. Encoded protein: CASSLGLITDTQYF.

About this clone itself: Other DNA variants within this sample encode the same CDR3. The rearrangement links TRBV18 to TRBJ1-1; D gene uncertain. CDR1 is KGHSH, CDR2 LQKENI, per germline. CDR3 length: 15 residues. Between the trimmed V and J ends, which lost 0 bases and 1 base, there was a span of 9 bases. CDR3 bases: TGTGCCAGCTCACCACCGTCCGGCAGGAACACTGAAGCTTTCTTT. Its translation is CASSPPSGRNTEAFF.

The chain combines TRBV2 with TRBJ1-1; D perhaps matches TRBD1 (6 bases). Germline CDR1 reads SNHLY; CDR2 reads FYNNEI. Trimming removed 10 bases at V and 4 bases at J, with 19 bases between. The CDR3 is 14 amino acids. Here the CDR3 reads CATRGRSGGTEAFF. The CDR3 region has the DNA TGTGCCACCAGGGGTCGGTCAGGTGGCACTGAAGCTTTCTTT.

This chain links TRBV5-1 with TRBJ2-7; D is perhaps TRBD1 (6 bases). The V and J ends lost 0 bases and 0 bases respectively, with 10 bases between them. Looked up from germline, CDR1 is SGHRS and CDR2 is YFSETQ. The CDR3 loop spans 15 amino acids. As DNA, the CDR3 is TGCGCCAGCAGCTTGGTAGGGGGATTCTCCTACGAGCAGTACTTC. Encoded protein: CASSLVGGFSYEQYF.

V usage is TRBV5-1 and J usage is TRBJ2-3, with D perhaps matching TRBD1 or TRBD2 (6 bases each). V was clipped by 0 bases and J by 0 bases, with 14 bases between them. Germline loops: CDR1 SGHRS, CDR2 YFSETQ. The CDR3 is 17 amino acids. The CDR3 bases are TGCGCCAGCAGCTTGGCCAATACCGGGGGCAGCACAGATACGCAGTATTTT. As protein: CASSLANTGGSTDTQYF.

The V and J genes are TRBV19 and TRBJ1-6, with TRBD1 identical over 10 bases. CDR1 LNHDA and CDR2 SQIVND come from the germline V gene (reference sequence). The V gene end was trimmed by 5 bases and the J gene end by 4 bases; junction bases not matched to a gene: 5. This CDR3 comprises 16 residues. The CDR3 DNA sequence: TGTGCCAGTAGTCAAGGGGACAGGGGTTATAATTCACCCCTCCACTTT. Protein product: CASSQGDRGYNSPLHF.

This chain's CDR3 is CASSNTGGAGELFF. Here the CDR3 DNA reads TGTGCCAGCAGTAATACAGGGGGCGCCGGGGAGCTGTTTTTT. V is TRBV28 and J is TRBJ2-2; TRBD1 agrees at 9 bases. CDR1 and CDR2 (germline): MDHEN, SYDVKM. The V and J ends lost 5 bases and 6 bases, in that order; junction bases with no gene match: 4. The CDR3 loop spans 14 amino acids.